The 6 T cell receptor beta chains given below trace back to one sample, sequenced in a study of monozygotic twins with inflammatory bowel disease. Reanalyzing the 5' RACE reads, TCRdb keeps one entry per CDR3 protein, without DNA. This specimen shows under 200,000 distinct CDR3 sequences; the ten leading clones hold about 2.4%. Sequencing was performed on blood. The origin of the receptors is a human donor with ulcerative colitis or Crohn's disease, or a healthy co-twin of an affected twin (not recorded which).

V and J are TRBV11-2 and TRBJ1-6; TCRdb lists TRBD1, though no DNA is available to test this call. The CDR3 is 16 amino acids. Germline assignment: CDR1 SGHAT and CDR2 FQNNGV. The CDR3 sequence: CASSLPPSRYNSPLHF.

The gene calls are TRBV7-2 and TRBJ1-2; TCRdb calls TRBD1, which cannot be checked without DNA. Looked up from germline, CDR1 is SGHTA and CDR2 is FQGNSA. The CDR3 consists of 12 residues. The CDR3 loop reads CASSFDSYGYTF.

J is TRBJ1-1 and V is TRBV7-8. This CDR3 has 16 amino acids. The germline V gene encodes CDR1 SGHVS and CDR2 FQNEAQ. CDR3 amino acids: CASSLDGDRRNTEAFF.

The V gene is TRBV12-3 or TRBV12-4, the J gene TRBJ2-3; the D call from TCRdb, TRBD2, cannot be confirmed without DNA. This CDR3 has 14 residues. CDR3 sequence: CASRSGRGTDTQYF.

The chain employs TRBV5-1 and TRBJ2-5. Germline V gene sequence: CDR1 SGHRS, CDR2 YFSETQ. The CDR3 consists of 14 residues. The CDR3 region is CASSLDDSQETQYF.

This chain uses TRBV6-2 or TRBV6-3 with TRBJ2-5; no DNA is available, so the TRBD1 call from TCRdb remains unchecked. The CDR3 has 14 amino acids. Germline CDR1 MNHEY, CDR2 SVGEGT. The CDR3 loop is CASSLGGTGETQYF.